The TCR beta chain under discussion was sequenced for a study of identical twins. All donors were healthy, and all were Caucasian. This clonotype was found a few times. Germline loops: CDR1 MNHEY, CDR2 SVGAGI. Trimming cost V 2 bases and J 4 bases, with 8 bases left between them. The CDR3 runs 13 residues. TCRdb itself ran the 5' RACE reads through MiXCR, one entry per CDR3 protein. This sample carries some 190,000 distinct CDR3 sequences, more than 15% of them seen once, and the ten largest clones take 35% to 50%. These data were also filed under a second study, of T cells expressing NK-cell markers.

Sequences were obtained from CD8+ T cells sorted from blood. This TCR came from a woman under 30 in good health. The gene calls are TRBV6-5 and TRBJ1-1; no clear D gene. The DNA for the CDR3 is TGTGCCAGCAGTTACGGGAGGAGCACTGAAGCTTTCTTT. It specifies CASSYGRSTEAFF.